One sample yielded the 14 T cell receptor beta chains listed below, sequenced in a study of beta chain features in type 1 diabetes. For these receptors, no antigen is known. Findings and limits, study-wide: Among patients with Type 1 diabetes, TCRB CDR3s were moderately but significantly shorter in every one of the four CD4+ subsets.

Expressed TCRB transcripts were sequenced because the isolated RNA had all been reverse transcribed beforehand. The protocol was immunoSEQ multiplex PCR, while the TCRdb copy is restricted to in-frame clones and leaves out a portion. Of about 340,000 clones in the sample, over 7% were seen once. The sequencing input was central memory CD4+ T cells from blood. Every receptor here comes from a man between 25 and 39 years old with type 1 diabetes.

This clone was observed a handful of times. This chain's CDR3 is CASSLDTDSYEQYF. CDR3 bases: TGCGCCAGCAGCTTGGATACTGACTCCTACGAGCAGTACTTC. The chain combines TRBV5-1 with TRBJ2-7, with D unclear. Trimming left V 0 bases short and J 0 bases short, with 7 bases between. The CDR3 length is 14 residues. The V gene's germline CDR1 is SGHRS and CDR2 YFSETQ.

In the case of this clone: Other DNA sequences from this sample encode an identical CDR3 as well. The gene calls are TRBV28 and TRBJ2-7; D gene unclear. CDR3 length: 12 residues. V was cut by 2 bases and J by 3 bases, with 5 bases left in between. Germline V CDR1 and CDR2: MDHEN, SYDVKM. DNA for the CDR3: TGTGCCAGCAGTTTACCCGGCTACGAGCAGTACTTC. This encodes CASSLPGYEQYF.

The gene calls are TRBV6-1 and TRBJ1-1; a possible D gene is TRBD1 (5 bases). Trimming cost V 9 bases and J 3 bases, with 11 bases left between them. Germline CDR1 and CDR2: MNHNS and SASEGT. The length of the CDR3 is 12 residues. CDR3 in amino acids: CASGKGYTEAFF. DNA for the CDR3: TGTGCCAGTGGTAAGGGGTACACTGAAGCTTTCTTT.

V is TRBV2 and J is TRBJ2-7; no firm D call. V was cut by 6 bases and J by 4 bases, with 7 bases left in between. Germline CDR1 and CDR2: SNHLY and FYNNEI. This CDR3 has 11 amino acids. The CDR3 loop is CASRVEYEQYF. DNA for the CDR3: TGTGCCAGCAGGGTCGAGTACGAGCAGTACTTC.

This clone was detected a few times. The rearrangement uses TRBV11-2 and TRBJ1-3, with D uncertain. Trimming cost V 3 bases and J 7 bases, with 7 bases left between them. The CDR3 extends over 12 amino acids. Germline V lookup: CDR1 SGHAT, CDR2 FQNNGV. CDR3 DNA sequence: TGTGCCAGCAGCTTCGGGCCTAACACCATATATTTT. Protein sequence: CASSFGPNTIYF.

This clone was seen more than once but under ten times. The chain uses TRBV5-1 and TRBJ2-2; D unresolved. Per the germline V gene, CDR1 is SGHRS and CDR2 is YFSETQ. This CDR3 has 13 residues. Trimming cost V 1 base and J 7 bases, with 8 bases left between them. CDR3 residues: CASSLSWDGELFF. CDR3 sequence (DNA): TGCGCCAGCAGCTTGAGCTGGGACGGGGAGCTGTTTTTT.

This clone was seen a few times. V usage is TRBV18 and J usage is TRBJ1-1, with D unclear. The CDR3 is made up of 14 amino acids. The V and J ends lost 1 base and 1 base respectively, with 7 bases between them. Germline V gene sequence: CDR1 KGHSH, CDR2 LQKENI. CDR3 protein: CASSPRVGNTEAFF. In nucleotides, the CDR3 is TGTGCCAGCTCACCACGAGTGGGGAACACTGAAGCTTTCTTT. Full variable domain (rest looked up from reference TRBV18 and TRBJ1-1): NAGVMQNPRHLVRRRGQEARLRCSPMKGHSHVYWYRQLPEEGLKFMVYLQKENIIDESGMPKERFSAEFPKEGPSILRIQQVVRGDSAAYFCASSPRVGNTEAFFGQGTRLTVV.

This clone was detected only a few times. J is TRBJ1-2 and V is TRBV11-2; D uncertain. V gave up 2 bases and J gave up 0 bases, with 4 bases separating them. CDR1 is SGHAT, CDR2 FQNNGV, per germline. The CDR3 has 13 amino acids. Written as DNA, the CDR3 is TGTGCCAGCAGCTTAAAAGCTAACTATGGCTACACCTTC. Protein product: CASSLKANYGYTF.

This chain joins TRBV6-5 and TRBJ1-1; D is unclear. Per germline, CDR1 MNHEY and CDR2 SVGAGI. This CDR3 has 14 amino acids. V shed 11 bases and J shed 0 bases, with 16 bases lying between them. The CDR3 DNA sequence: TGTGCCGCCCGAGCTTCGCGGATGAACACTGAAGCTTTCTTT. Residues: CAARASRMNTEAFF.

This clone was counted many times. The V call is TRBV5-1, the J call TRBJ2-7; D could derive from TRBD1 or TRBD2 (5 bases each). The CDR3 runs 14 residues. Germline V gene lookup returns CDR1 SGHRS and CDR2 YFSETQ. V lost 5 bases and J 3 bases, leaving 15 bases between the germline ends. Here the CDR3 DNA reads TGCGCCAGCAGACCTACAGAGGGACGCTACGAGCAGTACTTC. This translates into CASRPTEGRYEQYF.

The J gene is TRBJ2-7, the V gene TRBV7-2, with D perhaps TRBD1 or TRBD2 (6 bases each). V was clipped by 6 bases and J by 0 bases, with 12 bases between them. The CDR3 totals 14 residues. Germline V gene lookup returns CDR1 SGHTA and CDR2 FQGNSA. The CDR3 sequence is CASRKGGSSYEQYF. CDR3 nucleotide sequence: TGTGCCAGCAGGAAGGGGGGTAGCTCCTACGAGCAGTACTTC.

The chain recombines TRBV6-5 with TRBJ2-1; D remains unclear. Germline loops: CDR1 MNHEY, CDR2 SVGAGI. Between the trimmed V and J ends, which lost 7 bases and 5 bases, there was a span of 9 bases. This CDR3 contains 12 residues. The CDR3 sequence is CASTPTDNEQFF. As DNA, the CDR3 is TGTGCCAGCACCCCAACCGACAATGAGCAGTTCTTC.

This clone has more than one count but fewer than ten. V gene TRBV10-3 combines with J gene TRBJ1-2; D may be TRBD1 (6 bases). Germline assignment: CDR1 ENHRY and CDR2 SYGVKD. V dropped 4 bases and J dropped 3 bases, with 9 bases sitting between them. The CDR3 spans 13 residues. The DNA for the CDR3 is TGTGCCATCAGTGTTTCAGGGGACTATGGCTACACCTTC. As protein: CAISVSGDYGYTF.

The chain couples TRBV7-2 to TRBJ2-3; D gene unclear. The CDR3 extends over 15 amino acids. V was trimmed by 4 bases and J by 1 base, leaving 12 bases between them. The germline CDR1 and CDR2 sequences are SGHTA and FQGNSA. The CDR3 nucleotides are TGTGCCAGCAGCTCCACCTCCCAGGGCACAGATACGCAGTATTTT. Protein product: CASSSTSQGTDTQYF.